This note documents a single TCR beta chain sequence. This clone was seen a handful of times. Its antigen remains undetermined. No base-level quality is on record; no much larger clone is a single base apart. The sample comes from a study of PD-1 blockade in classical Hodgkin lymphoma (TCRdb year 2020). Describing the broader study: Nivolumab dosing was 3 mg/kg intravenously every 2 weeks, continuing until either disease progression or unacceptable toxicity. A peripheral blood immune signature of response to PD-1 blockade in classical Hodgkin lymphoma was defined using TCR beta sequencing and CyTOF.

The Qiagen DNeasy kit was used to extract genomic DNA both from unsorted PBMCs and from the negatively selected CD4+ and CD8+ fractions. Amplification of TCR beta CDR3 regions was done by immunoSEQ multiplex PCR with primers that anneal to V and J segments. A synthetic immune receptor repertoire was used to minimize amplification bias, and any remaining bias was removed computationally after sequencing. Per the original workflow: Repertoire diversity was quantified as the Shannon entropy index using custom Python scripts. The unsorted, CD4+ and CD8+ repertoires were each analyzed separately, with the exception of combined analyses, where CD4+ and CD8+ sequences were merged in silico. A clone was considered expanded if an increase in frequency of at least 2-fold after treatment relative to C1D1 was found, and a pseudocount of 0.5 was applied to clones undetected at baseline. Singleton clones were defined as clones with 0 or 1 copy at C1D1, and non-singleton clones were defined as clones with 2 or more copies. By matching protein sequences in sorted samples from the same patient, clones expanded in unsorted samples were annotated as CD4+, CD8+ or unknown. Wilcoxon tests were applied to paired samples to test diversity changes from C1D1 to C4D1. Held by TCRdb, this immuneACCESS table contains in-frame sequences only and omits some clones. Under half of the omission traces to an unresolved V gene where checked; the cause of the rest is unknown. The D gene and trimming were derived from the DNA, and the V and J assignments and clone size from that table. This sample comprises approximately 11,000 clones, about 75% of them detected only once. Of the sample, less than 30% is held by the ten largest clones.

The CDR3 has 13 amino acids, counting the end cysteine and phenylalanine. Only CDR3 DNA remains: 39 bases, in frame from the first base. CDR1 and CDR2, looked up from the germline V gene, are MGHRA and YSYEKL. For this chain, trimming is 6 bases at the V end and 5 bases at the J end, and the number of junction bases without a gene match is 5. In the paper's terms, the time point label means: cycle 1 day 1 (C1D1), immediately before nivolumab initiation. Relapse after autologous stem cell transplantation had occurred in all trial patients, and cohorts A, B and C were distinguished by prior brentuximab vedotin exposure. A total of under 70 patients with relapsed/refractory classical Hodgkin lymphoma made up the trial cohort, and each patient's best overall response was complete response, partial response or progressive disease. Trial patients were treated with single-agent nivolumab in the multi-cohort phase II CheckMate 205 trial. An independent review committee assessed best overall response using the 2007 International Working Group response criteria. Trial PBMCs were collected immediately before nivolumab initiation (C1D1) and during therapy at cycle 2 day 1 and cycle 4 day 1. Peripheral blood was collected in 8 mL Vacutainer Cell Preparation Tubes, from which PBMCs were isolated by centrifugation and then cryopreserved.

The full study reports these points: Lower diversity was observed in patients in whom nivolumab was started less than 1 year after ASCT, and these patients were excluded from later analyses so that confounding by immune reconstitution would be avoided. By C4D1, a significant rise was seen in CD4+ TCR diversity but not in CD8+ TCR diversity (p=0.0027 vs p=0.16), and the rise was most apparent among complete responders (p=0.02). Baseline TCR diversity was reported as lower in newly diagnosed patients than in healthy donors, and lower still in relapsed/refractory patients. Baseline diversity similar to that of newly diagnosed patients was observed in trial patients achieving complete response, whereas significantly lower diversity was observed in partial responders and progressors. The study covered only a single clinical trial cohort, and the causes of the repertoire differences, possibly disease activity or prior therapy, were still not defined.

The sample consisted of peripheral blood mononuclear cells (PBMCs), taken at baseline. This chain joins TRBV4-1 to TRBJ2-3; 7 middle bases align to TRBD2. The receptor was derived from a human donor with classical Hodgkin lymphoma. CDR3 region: CASRGGEVDTQYF. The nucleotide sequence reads TGCGCCAGCAGGGGAGGGGAGGTAGATACGCAGTATTTT.